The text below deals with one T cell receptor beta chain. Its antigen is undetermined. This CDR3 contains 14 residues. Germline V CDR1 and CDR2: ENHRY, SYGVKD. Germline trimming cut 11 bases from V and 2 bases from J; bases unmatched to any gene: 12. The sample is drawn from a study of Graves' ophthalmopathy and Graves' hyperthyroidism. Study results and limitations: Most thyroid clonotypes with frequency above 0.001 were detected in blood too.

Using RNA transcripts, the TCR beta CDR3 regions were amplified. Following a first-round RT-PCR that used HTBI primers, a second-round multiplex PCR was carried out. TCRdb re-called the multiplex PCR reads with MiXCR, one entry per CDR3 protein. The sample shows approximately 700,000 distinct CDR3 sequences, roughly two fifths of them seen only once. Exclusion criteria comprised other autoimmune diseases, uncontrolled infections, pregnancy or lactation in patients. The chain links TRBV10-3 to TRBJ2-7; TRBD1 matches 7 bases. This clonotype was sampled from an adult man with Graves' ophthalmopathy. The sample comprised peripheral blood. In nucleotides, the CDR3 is TGTGCCGCCAGAGAGGGGGCACCTCCCTACGAGCAGTACTTC. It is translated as CAAREGAPPYEQYF.